This T cell receptor beta chain originates from a study of blood T cell repertoires in COVID-19. Study information: PBMCs, B-cell-depleted T cells, or T cells provided the cDNA or gDNA that made up the material.

CDR1 and CDR2 (germline): GTSNPN, SVGIG (reference sequence). The ends were cut back, 0 bases at V and 6 bases at J, with 21 bases in the middle. The CDR3 contains 18 residues. TCRdb keeps only in-frame clones here, not all; method: immunoSEQ multiplex PCR. The top ten hold 8.6% of the sample, which has 130,000 to 150,000 clones, approximately 90% seen once. This rearrangement joins TRBV30 to TRBJ1-6, with D perhaps TRBD1 (6 bases). The sample comprised peripheral blood. The sequence was collected from a woman aged 45 to 65 with active or convalescent COVID-19. The CDR3 loop reads CAWSVRGHQRAGNSPLHF. The CDR3 DNA reads TGTGCCTGGAGTGTAAGGGGACACCAAAGGGCGGGTAATTCACCCCTCCACTTT.